Each of the 32 T cell receptor beta chains below was sequenced from the same sample in a study of T cell clonotyping in hematopoietic cell transplantation. Time point reported: recipient sample about 28 days before transplant, after cytoreduction. The table came from immunoSEQ multiplex PCR; TCRdb's copy has only in-frame clones and leaves some out. The sample lists 15,000 to 20,000 clones; approximately 80% were seen once. The sample here was peripheral blood mononuclear cells, taken before stem cell transplant. Every receptor here comes from a man aged 55 to 70 with acute myeloid leukemia. Some clones in this sample may be carry-over from other donors' samples.

In DNA, the CDR3 is TGTGCCAGCAGCCCACAGGTTAGCGTGTACCAAGAGACCCAGTACTTC. Amino acids: CASSPQVSVYQETQYF. The gene calls are TRBV7-2 and TRBJ2-5; D is tentatively TRBD1 or TRBD2 (5 bases each). CDR1 and CDR2 from the germline V gene are SGHTA and FQGNSA. V lost 5 bases and J 0 bases, leaving 16 bases between the germline ends. The CDR3 loop spans 16 amino acids. Full variable domain (missing parts from reference TRBV7-2 and TRBJ2-5): GAGVSQSPSNKVTEKGKDVELRCDPISGHTALYWYRQSLGQGLEFLIYFQGNSAPDKSGLPSDRFSAERTGGSVSTLTIQRTQQEDSAVYLCASSPQVSVYQETQYFGPGTRLLVL.

The chain joins TRBV7-9 to TRBJ1-3; D remains unclear. The length of the CDR3 is 15 residues. V was clipped by 2 bases and J by 0 bases, with 8 bases between them. Germline CDR1 and CDR2: SEHNR and FQNEAQ (reference sequence). The CDR3 coding sequence is TGTGCCAGCAGCTTACAGCCGGACTCTGGAAACACCATATATTTT. This sequence encodes CASSLQPDSGNTIYF.

CDR3 sequence reads: CASGLDPETEAFF. The CDR3 DNA is TGTGCTAGTGGGCTCGACCCGGAGACTGAAGCTTTCTTT. This chain uses TRBV12-5 with TRBJ1-1; D remains ambiguous. Germline V gene lookup returns CDR1 LGHNT and CDR2 FRNRAP. The CDR3 has 13 amino acids. The V end was cut by 6 bases, the J end by 5 bases, with 13 bases between.

V gene TRBV6-6 combines with J gene TRBJ2-7, with TRBD2 matching over 7 bases. The CDR3 totals 15 residues. Trimming cost V 0 bases and J 4 bases; bases outside gene matches: 6. CDR1 and CDR2 from the germline V gene are MNHNY and SVGAGI (reference sequence). The CDR3 bases are TGTGCCAGCAGTTACTCAGAGGGAGGGCTATACGAGCAGTACTTC. It yields the protein CASSYSEGGLYEQYF.

J is TRBJ2-5 and V is TRBV5-1, with a possible D match to TRBD2 (5 bases). Germline CDR1 reads SGHRS; CDR2 reads YFSETQ. The germline V and J ends were trimmed by 0 bases and 5 bases, with 14 bases remaining between them. The CDR3 has 15 amino acids. The CDR3 nucleotides are TGCGCCAGCAGCTTGGTTGGTAGCCGGAGGGAGACCCAGTACTTC. It translates to CASSLVGSRRETQYF.

The J gene is TRBJ1-1, the V gene TRBV19, with a weak D call TRBD1 (5 bases). Germline lookup yields CDR1 LNHDA and CDR2 SQIVND (reference sequence). This CDR3 spans 15 amino acids. Deletions cut 1 base from V and 5 bases from J, with 14 bases between. The CDR3 DNA is TGTGCCAGTAGTATAGCGCAGGGAGGTCGTACTGAAGCTTTCTTT. Translating it yields CASSIAQGGRTEAFF.

By its share, this clone is large. This sequence joins TRBV9 and TRBJ2-7, with D perhaps TRBD1 (6 bases). The CDR3 has 15 amino acids. CDR1 and CDR2 from the germline V gene are SGDLS and YYNGEE. V was trimmed by 3 bases and J by 5 bases, leaving 18 bases between them. In DNA form, the CDR3 reads TGTGCCAGCAGCGCTACAGGGAAAAGTTACCACGAGCAGTACTTC. Its translation: CASSATGKSYHEQYF.

This clone showed up just once. The chain couples TRBV6-5 to TRBJ1-6; perhaps TRBD1 as D (6 bases). CDR3 size: 14 residues. V lost 8 bases and J lost 2, with 10 bases in between. Per the germline V gene, CDR1 is MNHEY and CDR2 is SVGAGI. CDR3 sequence (DNA): TGTGCCAGCTCCCCAGGGGCCTATAATTCACCCCTCCACTTT. This codes for CASSPGAYNSPLHF.

The V call is TRBV7-2, the J call TRBJ2-6, with TRBD1 matching 7 bases. Germline V gene data show CDR1 as SGHTA and CDR2 as FQGNSA. The CDR3 has 15 amino acids. The V and J ends lost 6 bases and 3 bases, in that order; junction bases with no gene match: 5. The CDR3 is CASSDRAGGANVLTF. The CDR3 DNA reads TGTGCCAGCAGTGACAGGGCGGGTGGGGCCAACGTCCTGACTTTC.

This sequence joins TRBV6-1 and TRBJ2-5; the match to TRBD2 covers 10 bases. From germline, CDR1 is MNHNS and CDR2 SASEGT. Trimming took 8 bases from V and 2 from J; bases not matched to a gene: 5. The CDR3 runs 14 residues. The CDR3 nucleotides are TGTGCCAGCGGCCCTAGCGGGGGACAAGAGACCCAGTACTTC. It translates to CASGPSGGQETQYF.

The rearrangement links TRBV4-3 to TRBJ2-7, with 12 bases that match TRBD2. Germline V gene lookup returns CDR1 LGHNA and CDR2 YSLEER. The J segment lost 7 bases and the V segment lost 5 bases, leaving 6 bases of the junction unmatched. The CDR3 runs to 14 residues. The CDR3 loop reads CASSFGLAGNEQYF. The CDR3 DNA reads TGCGCCAGCAGCTTTGGACTAGCGGGGAATGAGCAGTACTTC.

This chain uses TRBV5-1 with TRBJ1-3; D gene uncertain. The V and J ends lost 0 bases and 0 bases respectively, with 4 bases between them. The CDR3 totals 14 residues. In germline, CDR1 is SGHRS, CDR2 YFSETQ. This CDR3 reads CASSLGDSGNTIYF. The CDR3, as DNA: TGCGCCAGCAGCTTGGGGGACTCTGGAAACACCATATATTTT.

In this sample, this clone turned up a few times. V is TRBV5-1 and J is TRBJ2-1; D ambiguous. Trimming pared 4 bases from V and 10 bases from J, leaving 6 bases between. Per germline, CDR1 SGHRS and CDR2 YFSETQ. The CDR3 has 10 residues. The CDR3 DNA sequence: TGCGCCAGCAGCGGGCCGGAGCAGTTCTTC. It codes for CASSGPEQFF.

V usage is TRBV14 and J usage is TRBJ2-2; no clear D. The V gene's germline CDR1 is SGHDN and CDR2 FVKESK. V lost 4 bases to trimming and J lost 6 bases, with 9 bases between them. This CDR3 has 13 amino acids. CDR3 sequence reads: CASSRSLSGELFF. The DNA for the CDR3 is TGTGCCAGCAGCCGAAGTTTGTCCGGGGAGCTGTTTTTT.

The V gene is TRBV10-3, the J gene TRBJ2-2, with no clear D. The CDR3 extends over 13 amino acids. The germline gives CDR1 ENHRY, CDR2 SYGVKD. V shed 5 bases and J shed 4 bases, with 8 bases lying between them. The CDR3 coding sequence is TGTGCCATCAGTTCAGACGGCACCGGGGAGCTGTTTTTT. This codes for CAISSDGTGELFF.

This clone was seen a few times. The rearrangement uses TRBV5-4 and TRBJ1-1; TRBD1 matches 11 bases. The CDR3 extends over 14 amino acids. V trimming: 3 bases; J trimming: 4 bases; junction bases outside the gene matches: 2. The V gene's germline CDR1 is SGHNT and CDR2 YYREEE (reference sequence). CDR3 region: CASSSDRGLTEAFF. CDR3 sequence (DNA): TGTGCCAGCAGCTCGGACAGGGGGCTCACTGAAGCTTTCTTT.

The rearrangement joins TRBV6-5 to TRBJ1-5; no clear D gene. The CDR3 spans 13 residues. Trimming shortened V by 6 bases and J by 1 base, and 7 bases separated the two germline ends. Germline V gene lookup returns CDR1 MNHEY and CDR2 SVGAGI. The CDR3 DNA reads TGTGCCAGCAGGCGGGTGAGCAATCAGCCCCAGCATTTT. This codes for CASRRVSNQPQHF.

This sequence joins TRBV29-1 and TRBJ1-1; perhaps TRBD1 as D (6 bases). Germline CDR1 is SQVTM and CDR2 is ANQGSEA. V dropped 8 bases and J dropped 5 bases, with 21 bases sitting between them. This CDR3 contains 14 residues. CDR3 region: CSLEQGALGTEAFF. The CDR3 nucleotides are TGCAGCCTCGAACAGGGAGCCTTGGGAACTGAAGCTTTCTTT.

The V call is TRBV7-9, the J call TRBJ1-2; D is unclear. Germline V gene lookup returns CDR1 SEHNR and CDR2 FQNEAQ (reference sequence). V lost 2 bases to trimming and J lost 6 bases, with 10 bases between them. CDR3 length equals 13 residues. DNA for the CDR3: TGTGCCAGCAGCTTATTAGCAGAGGATGGCTACACCTTC. The encoded protein is CASSLLAEDGYTF.

The genes are TRBV7-2 and TRBJ1-2, with unresolved D. Per the germline V gene, CDR1 is SGHTA and CDR2 is FQGNSA. The CDR3 covers 15 residues. Trimming stripped 1 base from V and 4 bases from J, with 13 bases between. CDR3 nucleotide sequence: TGTGCCAGCAGCTTAGGGTTGGACGCGATCTATGGCTACACCTTC. Its translation is CASSLGLDAIYGYTF.

The genes are TRBV5-4 and TRBJ2-3, with 9 bases lining up with TRBD1. With 2 bases clipped from V and 3 bases from J, the junction kept 7 bases outside the gene matches. The length of the CDR3 is 16 residues. Germline V gene sequence: CDR1 SGHNT, CDR2 YYREEE (reference sequence). CDR3 sequence reads: CASSFVLTGGTDTQYF. The CDR3 DNA is TGTGCCAGCAGCTTTGTCCTGACAGGGGGGACAGATACGCAGTATTTT. Complete variable domain (other parts from reference TRBV5-4 and TRBJ2-3): ETGVTQSPTHLIKTRGQQVTLRCSSQSGHNTVSWYQQALGQGPQFIFQYYREEENGRGNFPPRFSGLQFPNYSSELNVNALELDDSALYLCASSFVLTGGTDTQYFGPGTRLTVL.

The chain recombines TRBV19 with TRBJ2-5; D might be TRBD2 (5 bases). Germline assignment: CDR1 LNHDA and CDR2 SQIVND (reference sequence). This CDR3 has 14 residues. V lost 3 bases and J 5 bases, leaving 13 bases between the germline ends. The DNA for the CDR3 is TGTGCCAGTAGTATCTCTCCCACGGGGGAGACCCAGTACTTC. This gives the protein CASSISPTGETQYF.

This clone was recorded only once. J is TRBJ2-7 and V is TRBV14, with unresolved D. Trimming removed 1 base from V and 9 bases from J, with 13 bases in between. Germline V gives CDR1 SGHDN, CDR2 FVKESK. The CDR3 is 13 amino acids. The CDR3 loop is CASSQAEWAGQYF. The CDR3 DNA is TGTGCCAGCAGCCAAGCCGAATGGGCCGGGCAGTACTTC.

The chain combines TRBV5-8 with TRBJ2-5; D is possibly TRBD1 (6 bases). V was trimmed by 2 bases and J by 1 base, leaving 6 bases between them. This CDR3 is built from 13 residues. Germline CDR1 SGHTS, CDR2 YDEGEE. In nucleotides, the CDR3 is TGTGCCAGCAGCTTACAGGGCCAAGAGACCCAGTACTTC. Its translation is CASSLQGQETQYF.

The V call is TRBV19, the J call TRBJ1-1; no definite D call. Per the germline V gene, CDR1 is LNHDA and CDR2 is SQIVND (reference sequence). CDR3 length: 13 residues. V lost 3 bases and J lost 3, with 8 bases in between. The CDR3 DNA reads TGTGCCAGTAGTATGGAGGTATACACTGAAGCTTTCTTT. This translates into CASSMEVYTEAFF.

The gene calls are TRBV6-5 and TRBJ2-7, with D unclear. Looked up from germline, CDR1 is MNHEY and CDR2 is SVGAGI. Between the trimmed V and J ends, which lost 2 bases and 4 bases, there was a span of 9 bases. The CDR3 runs 13 residues. The DNA of the CDR3 is TGTGCCAGCAGTTACCTACCTTATTACGAGCAGTACTTC. It specifies CASSYLPYYEQYF.

This clone was found a few times. The J gene is TRBJ1-2, the V gene TRBV27; 9 bases map to TRBD1. Looked up from germline, CDR1 is MNHEY and CDR2 is SMNVEV (reference sequence). The length of the CDR3 is 15 residues. Trimming cost V 5 bases and J 7 bases; bases outside gene matches: 11. CDR3 bases: TGTGCCAGCAGTACCGATCCGGGACAGGGCTCTGGCTACACCTTC. Translation: CASSTDPGQGSGYTF.

The chain combines TRBV6-5 with TRBJ2-7; unclear D gene. Germline V gene sequence: CDR1 MNHEY, CDR2 SVGAGI. The CDR3 covers 12 residues. The ends were cut back, 4 bases at V and 3 bases at J, with 7 bases in the middle. The CDR3 region is CASSLWGYEQYF. For the CDR3, the DNA is TGTGCCAGCAGTTTATGGGGCTACGAGCAGTACTTC.

This sequence joins TRBV4-2 and TRBJ2-1; no clear D gene. The CDR3 covers 16 residues. V shed 0 bases and J shed 2 bases, with 11 bases lying between them. The germline CDR1 and CDR2 sequences are LGHNA and YNFKEQ. In DNA, the CDR3 is TGTGCCAGCAGCCAAGATCCGGTCAGGACCTACAATGAGCAGTTCTTC. Translation: CASSQDPVRTYNEQFF.

This chain connects TRBV6-5 to TRBJ2-7; D might be TRBD2 (6 bases). Germline V CDR1 and CDR2: MNHEY, SVGAGI. Trimming stripped 1 base from V and 7 bases from J, with 14 bases between. The CDR3 has 14 amino acids. The CDR3 protein is CASSYLTGVDEQYF. In DNA, the CDR3 is TGTGCCAGCAGTTACTTGACGGGAGTTGATGAGCAGTACTTC.

This clone has more than one count but fewer than ten. The chain combines TRBV6-5 with TRBJ1-1, with 9 bases that match TRBD1. This CDR3 contains 15 residues. V shed 1 base and J 6 bases; nucleotides not matched to a gene: 6. CDR1 and CDR2 (germline): MNHEY, SVGAGI. CDR3 coding DNA: TGTGCCAGCAGTTACTTAGGACAGGGGAGGCCTGAAGCTTTCTTT. This translates into CASSYLGQGRPEAFF.

The chain has TRBV5-6 and TRBJ2-7, with no clear D. Trimming shortened V by 3 bases and J by 0 bases, and 10 bases separated the two germline ends. This CDR3 is 14 amino acids long. Per germline, CDR1 SGHDT and CDR2 YYEEEE. The CDR3 DNA reads as TGTGCCAGCAGCTGGGCGGTTCCCTCCTACGAGCAGTACTTC. It encodes CASSWAVPSYEQYF. The full variable domain, with the rest looked up from reference TRBV5-6 and TRBJ2-7, is DAGVTQSPTHLIKTRGQQVTLRCSPKSGHDTVSWYQQALGQGPQFIFQYYEEEERQRGNFPDRFSGHQFPNYSSELNVNALLLGDSALYLCASSWAVPSYEQYFGPGTRLTVT.